The text below deals with one T cell receptor (beta chain). The antigen remains unidentified. The data are from a study of shared clonotypes between healthy human individuals. Both subsets, CD45RA+ naive and CD45RA-negative memory, were split from the CD4+ cells. The CDR3 covers 15 residues. Some clones are missing from TCRdb's copy, which holds only in-frame ones; the method was immunoSEQ multiplex PCR. The sample holds under 1,900,000 clones; just under 99% are singletons and the top ten take under 0.45%. Study-wide results and caveats: Researchers sampled only blood; tissue repertoires likely differ. Clonotype sharing levels among donors were expected to vary with sequencing depth.

The genes are TRBV21-1 and TRBJ1-3; the table's TRBD1 call for D was not verified on the DNA. TRBV21-1 is listed as a pseudogene. This sequence originates from a man aged 25-45 years in good health. The sequenced material came from naive CD4+ T cells sorted from blood. Noted subset: CD45RA+ positively selected. The CDR3 spells CASNPVVTGPNTIYF. The CDR3, as DNA: TGTGCCAGCAACCCGGTGGTGACAGGGCCAAACACCATATATTTT.